One sample yielded the 12 T cell receptor beta chains listed below, sequenced in a study of cytomegalovirus exposure and HLA in healthy donors (dated by TCRdb to between 2016 and 2019). Preparation of the library involved the immunoSEQ multiplex PCR assay. For the multiplex PCR, a mixture combining 60 forward primers for TCR Vbeta segments and 13 reverse primers for TCR Jbeta segments was used. TCRdb re-hosts the immuneACCESS table, in-frame sequences only. Its copies lack some clones; in the studies checked, an unresolved V gene accounts for under half of them, and the cause for the rest is not known. For this sample the table gives 130,000 to 150,000 clones, of which roughly 9.4% were detected only once. The ten biggest clones cover less than 2% of the sample. Sample: PBMCs. All receptors come from a male donor in good health and CMV-seronegative.

This clone came up a few times. J is TRBJ1-5 and V is TRBV21-1; no check of the table's D call, TRBD1, against the DNA was made. TRBV21-1 is deemed a pseudogene. The CDR3 has 15 residues. The CDR3: CARVTGGHSDQPQHF. The CDR3 DNA reads as TGTGCCAGGGTTACAGGGGGCCACAGTGATCAGCCCCAGCATTTT.

The chain has TRBV4-1 and TRBJ1-6, with 11 bases matching TRBD1. V was clipped by 1 base and J by 9 bases; unmatched bases: 8. Per the germline V gene, CDR1 is MGHRA and CDR2 is YSYEKL. The CDR3 covers 17 residues. This CDR3 reads CASSQGLPGQGGSPLHF. CDR3 bases: TGCGCCAGCAGCCAAGGCCTTCCGGGACAGGGGGGTTCACCCCTCCACTTT.

This sequence joins TRBV28 and TRBJ1-2, with D unresolved. Trimming left V 2 bases short and J 3 bases short, with 10 bases between. The CDR3 totals 14 residues. Germline-derived CDR1 and CDR2 are MDHEN and SYDVKM. CDR3 sequence (DNA): TGTGCCAGCAGTTTACGCGGAGGCGACTATGGCTACACCTTC. It translates to CASSLRGGDYGYTF.

This clone was seen more than once but under ten times. The V call is TRBV5-1, the J call TRBJ2-5; D may be TRBD1 (6 bases). The DNA end lines up better with TRBJ2-7; the J call may be wrong. The germline V gene has CDR1 SGHRS and CDR2 YFSETQ. The CDR3 is made up of 15 amino acids. Here the CDR3 reads CASSLTGTGSYEQYF. The CDR3, as DNA: TGCGCCAGCAGCCTTACAGGGACGGGCTCCTACGAGCAGTACTTC.

The table lists this clone with a few counts. The chain recombines TRBV5-5 with TRBJ2-2; 8 bases map to TRBD2. The length of the CDR3 is 13 residues. Germline CDR1 is SGHKS and CDR2 is YYEKEE (reference sequence). With 4 bases clipped from V and 6 bases from J, the junction kept 2 bases outside the gene matches. CDR3 nucleotide sequence: TGTGCCAGCAGCCCCGGGGGGGCCGGGGAGCTGTTTTTT. Encoded protein: CASSPGGAGELFF.

This clone was counted between two and nine times. The chain recombines TRBV12-2 with TRBJ2-5; the table's D gene call, TRBD1, was not cross checked with the DNA. TRBV12-2 is classified as a pseudogene. There are 16 residues in the CDR3. The CDR3 spells CASRFPDRFSRETQYF. For the CDR3, the DNA is TGTGCAAGTCGCTTTCCGGACAGGTTTTCGCGAGAGACCCAGTACTTC.

The chain has TRBV28 and TRBJ1-6, with D perhaps matching TRBD1 (5 bases). V was pared by 3 bases and J by 7 bases, with 10 bases between. The CDR3 has 14 residues. CDR1 is MDHEN and CDR2 is SYDVKM in the germline V gene. The CDR3 nucleotides read TGTGCCAGCAGTTTGGGGGGTGAGAATTCACCCCTCCACTTT. It encodes CASSLGGENSPLHF.

V and J are TRBV11-2 and TRBJ1-1; D is unresolved. Germline V gene data show CDR1 as SGHAT and CDR2 as FQNNGV. The V gene lost 1 base and the J gene lost 4 bases, with 10 bases spanning the gap. This CDR3 is built from 14 residues. The CDR3 loop is CASSLGGVFTEAFF. In DNA form, the CDR3 reads TGTGCCAGCAGCTTAGGCGGGGTTTTCACTGAAGCTTTCTTT.

This rearrangement joins TRBV19 to TRBJ1-5; D call uncertain. V was trimmed by 3 bases and J by 5 bases, leaving 5 bases between them. Germline loops: CDR1 LNHDA, CDR2 SQIVND (reference sequence). This CDR3 has 12 amino acids. Here the CDR3 DNA reads TGTGCCAGTAGTATGAACTATCAGCCCCAGCATTTT. Translating gives CASSMNYQPQHF.

In this sample, this clone turned up a few times. The chain uses TRBV7-9 and TRBJ1-2; possibly TRBD1 for D (6 bases). This CDR3 is 16 amino acids long. Trimming stripped 8 bases from V and 6 bases from J, with 25 bases between. CDR1 and CDR2 from the germline V gene are SEHNR and FQNEAQ (reference sequence). DNA for the CDR3: TGTGCCAGCGATAGCAGTCGGGCCGGGGGGGCGAATGGCTACACCTTC. This encodes CASDSSRAGGANGYTF.

This clone appeared a few times. The chain has TRBV11-1 and TRBJ1-2, with D tentatively TRBD1 (6 bases). Trimming shortened V by 6 bases and J by 6 bases, and 11 bases separated the two germline ends. The CDR3 is made up of 12 amino acids. The germline gives CDR1 SGHAT, CDR2 FQDESV (reference sequence). The CDR3 DNA reads TGTGCCAGCAGTAAGGGGGTCGATGGCTACACCTTC. Amino acids: CASSKGVDGYTF.

The rearrangement uses TRBV5-1 and TRBJ2-7, with 7 bases matching TRBD1. CDR1 SGHRS and CDR2 YFSETQ come from the germline V gene. This CDR3 has 15 residues. V lost 2 bases to trimming and J lost 4 bases; unmatched junction nucleotides: 9. CDR3 sequence (DNA): TGCGCCAGCAGCTTAATACCGGGACAGTTATACGAGCAGTACTTC. Translating it yields CASSLIPGQLYEQYF.